Here is one T cell receptor (beta chain) with its context. The antigen remains unidentified. A single base separates this from a much larger clone, so it may be a read error. The data are from a study of blood T cells in healthy people across ages. A second 7 to 11 cycle PCR used barcoded and J-beta primers. Each CDR3 protein gets one entry after TCRdb re-called the 5' RACE reads with MiXCR. In the table there are hundreds of thousands of distinct CDR3 sequences, roughly three fifths of which are singletons. V was pared by 0 bases and J by 11 bases, with 20 bases between. Germline V gene data show CDR1 as SGDLS and CDR2 as YYNGEE. This CDR3 is 15 amino acids long. Study-level findings and limits: Naive CD4+ cell counts and diversity both ran higher in long-lived than in aged donors.

The V gene is TRBV9, the J gene TRBJ2-5; D ambiguous. Source material: blood. The receptor comes from a middle-aged man in good health. The CDR3 loop is CASSVDSTGSYGQYF. Here the CDR3 DNA reads TGTGCCAGCAGCGTAGATTCCACGGGCTCCTACGGGCAGTACTTC.